This passage covers 25 T cell receptor beta chains from one sample sequenced in a study of blood T cells in healthy people across ages (dated by TCRdb to 2013 to 2016). Libraries were prepared through 5' RACE. The sequencer listed for this sample is Illumina HiSeq 2500. The second PCR ran for about 6 to 11 cycles and used a J-beta primer mix along with a sample-barcoded 5' primer. TCRdb handled the public reads itself, with Q25 trimming in fastp and clone calling in MiXCR, and kept productive beta chains. All rows with the same CDR3 protein become a single entry with the most common DNA and genes. The sample table holds 1,100,000 or so distinct CDR3 sequences, of which 35% to 50% were seen once. The ten most abundant clones make up 15% to 20% of the sample. Sequencing was carried out using blood. The receptors originated from a woman aged 55-70 years in good health.

This clonotype appeared once. V is TRBV7-2 and J is TRBJ1-6; weak D call: TRBD1 (6 bases). The CDR3 runs to 15 residues. V was pared by 2 bases and J by 10 bases, with 15 bases between. Germline V gene lookup returns CDR1 SGHTA and CDR2 FQGNSA. The DNA of the CDR3 is TGTGCCAGCAGCTTAAAAGCAGGGGCTGGATCACCCCTCCACTTT. Its protein product is CASSLKAGAGSPLHF.

The chain joins TRBV5-1 to TRBJ1-2; D unresolved. This CDR3 is built from 13 residues. The germline gives CDR1 SGHRS, CDR2 YFSETQ. Deletions cut 3 bases from V and 4 bases from J, with 10 bases between. The CDR3 nucleotides are TGCGCCAGCAGCTGCACCAGAGGCTATGGCTACACCTTC. This encodes CASSCTRGYGYTF.

The J gene is TRBJ2-7, the V gene TRBV20-1; tentative D call: TRBD2 (5 bases). Between the trimmed V and J ends, which lost 6 bases and 5 bases, there was a span of 23 bases. The germline gives CDR1 DFQATT, CDR2 SNEGSKA (reference sequence). CDR3 length equals 15 residues. The CDR3 sequence is CSAALSVRPGNEQYF. CDR3 sequence (DNA): TGCAGTGCAGCCCTATCGGTGCGCCCCGGGAACGAGCAGTACTTC.

This clonotype has more than one count but fewer than ten. This chain joins TRBV3-1 and TRBJ2-1; D remains unclear. The CDR3 covers 14 residues. V lost 4 bases and J 7 bases, leaving 14 bases between the germline ends. Germline-derived CDR1 and CDR2 are LGHDT and YNNKEL (reference sequence). The CDR3 is CASSRIIAGNEQFF. The CDR3 DNA sequence: TGTGCCAGCAGCCGAATCATAGCTGGGAATGAGCAGTTCTTC.

This clonotype was observed a handful of times. The chain has TRBV28 and TRBJ2-7; tentatively, D is TRBD2 (6 bases). Germline V gene data show CDR1 as MDHEN and CDR2 as SYDVKM. V lost 4 bases to trimming and J lost 0 bases, with 16 bases between them. The CDR3 contains 16 residues. The CDR3 reads CASSSPRRGLSYEQYF. CDR3 sequence (DNA): TGTGCCAGCAGTTCCCCCAGGAGGGGCCTCTCCTACGAGCAGTACTTC.

V and J are TRBV21-1 and TRBJ1-1; the table's D gene call, TRBD1, was not cross checked with the DNA. TRBV21-1 is given as a pseudogene. CDR3 length equals 13 residues. CDR3 coding DNA: TGTGCCAGCAGCATACATCGGGACAGCCAAGCTTTCTTT. Translating it yields CASSIHRDSQAFF.

This chain links TRBV18 with TRBJ2-3, with D perhaps being TRBD1 or TRBD2 (5 bases each). CDR1 is KGHSH and CDR2 is LQKENI in the germline V gene. V was trimmed by 0 bases and J by 4 bases, leaving 14 bases between them. The CDR3 length is 16 residues. CDR3 in amino acids: CASSPPGRMIADTQYF. The CDR3 nucleotides are TGTGCCAGCTCACCACCGGGACGGATGATAGCAGATACGCAGTATTTT.

The V and J genes are TRBV5-1 and TRBJ2-7; 8 bases are shared with TRBD2. CDR1 SGHRS and CDR2 YFSETQ come from the germline V gene. The V segment lost 0 bases and the J segment 7 bases; nucleotides outside the gene matches: 12. The CDR3 has 16 amino acids. The CDR3 region has the DNA TGCGCCAGCAGCTTGGCCGGTCGGGAGGGTGGCTATGAGCAGTACTTC. It translates to CASSLAGREGGYEQYF.

The CDR3 reads CASSEGPTAGNTIYF. CDR3 nucleotides: TGTGCCAGCAGTGAAGGGCCGACAGCGGGAAACACCATATATTTT. V is TRBV2 and J is TRBJ1-3; the D gene is possibly TRBD1 (5 bases). The germline V gene has CDR1 SNHLY and CDR2 FYNNEI. This CDR3 comprises 15 residues. V was shortened by 1 base and J by 4 bases, with 11 bases between the two germline ends.

The chain has TRBV5-1 and TRBJ2-1, with D perhaps given as TRBD1 or TRBD2 (6 bases each). CDR1 is SGHRS, CDR2 YFSETQ, per germline. V was cut by 0 bases and J by 6 bases, with 13 bases left in between. The CDR3 is 15 amino acids. The DNA of the CDR3 is TGCGCCAGCAGCTTGGCGGGGGCGCCGGGCAATGAGCAGTTCTTC. Translation: CASSLAGAPGNEQFF.

The chain links TRBV18 to TRBJ1-1, with unresolved D. Per germline, CDR1 KGHSH and CDR2 LQKENI. The CDR3 sequence is 16 residues long. V dropped 3 bases and J dropped 1 base, with 15 bases sitting between them. The CDR3 sequence: CASSPGMGRSNTEAFF. CDR3 nucleotide sequence: TGTGCCAGCTCACCGGGAATGGGAAGATCGAACACTGAAGCTTTCTTT.

This clonotype was counted between two and nine times. The chain has TRBV27 and TRBJ1-2; 11 bases fit TRBD1. The CDR3 contains 13 residues. CDR1 MNHEY and CDR2 SMNVEV come from the germline V gene (reference sequence). The V and J ends lost 10 bases and 8 bases, in that order; junction bases with no gene match: 9. The CDR3 is CATKDRGRDGYTF. The CDR3 DNA follows: TGTGCCACCAAGGACAGGGGGCGAGACGGCTACACCTTC.

The chain couples TRBV29-1 to TRBJ2-3; TRBD1 might be the D (6 bases). There are 15 residues in the CDR3. Trimming removed 2 bases from V and 0 bases from J, with 12 bases in between. Germline V lookup: CDR1 SQVTM, CDR2 ANQGSEA. This CDR3 reads CSVERGRGSTDTQYF. The DNA of the CDR3 is TGCAGCGTTGAACGTGGCAGGGGAAGCACAGATACGCAGTATTTT.

The chain joins TRBV9 to TRBJ2-1, with TRBD2 identical over 8 bases. Germline V gene lookup returns CDR1 SGDLS and CDR2 YYNGEE. The CDR3 has 11 amino acids. The V segment lost 3 bases and the J segment 12 bases; nucleotides outside the gene matches: 2. The CDR3 loop is CASSAGGRQFF. DNA for the CDR3: TGTGCCAGCAGCGCGGGAGGGCGGCAGTTCTTC.

The chain employs TRBV20-1 and TRBJ1-1; D is uncertain. V was trimmed by 4 bases and J by 4 bases, leaving 13 bases between them. Germline CDR1 reads DFQATT; CDR2 reads SNEGSKA (reference sequence). CDR3 length: 13 residues. Written as DNA, the CDR3 is TGCAGTGCTACAGACGGGAGGGCCACTGAAGCTTTCTTT. Translated: CSATDGRATEAFF.

This clonotype was seen a single time. The chain combines TRBV18 with TRBJ2-5; D may match TRBD1 or TRBD2 (5 bases each). The CDR3 is 14 residues long. Between the trimmed V and J ends, which lost 5 bases and 11 bases, there was a span of 21 bases. Germline V gene lookup returns CDR1 KGHSH and CDR2 LQKENI. The CDR3 is CASSSAGTAWEQYF. The CDR3 bases are TGTGCCAGCTCATCGGCCGGGACGGCCTGGGAGCAGTACTTC. Full variable domain (outside the CDR3, taken from reference TRBV18 and TRBJ2-5): NAGVMQNPRHLVRRRGQEARLRCSPMKGHSHVYWYRQLPEEGLKFMVYLQKENIIDESGMPKERFSAEFPKEGPSILRIQQVVRGDSAAYFCASSSAGTAWEQYFGPGTRLLVL.

This clonotype appeared once. This rearrangement joins TRBV6-5 to TRBJ1-4, with a tentative D call TRBD1 (6 bases). Germline CDR1 and CDR2: MNHEY and SVGAGI. The germline V and J ends were trimmed by 8 bases and 6 bases, with 13 bases remaining between them. The CDR3 totals 13 residues. In DNA, the CDR3 is TGTGCCAGCCATAGAGGGGGGGATGAAAAACTGTTTTTT. Protein sequence: CASHRGGDEKLFF.

The CDR3 bases are TGTGCCAGCAGCGCAGGACTAGCGGTCGCGTACAATGAGCAGTTCTTC. Amino acids: CASSAGLAVAYNEQFF. The chain couples TRBV14 to TRBJ2-1; TRBD2 matches 10 bases. This CDR3 region has 16 residues. The V and J ends lost 5 bases and 4 bases, in that order; junction bases with no gene match: 8. The V gene's germline CDR1 is SGHDN and CDR2 FVKESK.

This clonotype was found a few times. The chain has TRBV6-5 and TRBJ1-2, with no clear D. The germline V gene encodes CDR1 MNHEY and CDR2 SVGAGI. This CDR3 is 13 amino acids long. The ends were cut back, 2 bases at V and 1 base at J, with 5 bases in the middle. This CDR3 reads CASSYDGNYGYTF. The DNA of the CDR3 is TGTGCCAGCAGTTACGACGGTAACTATGGCTACACCTTC.

This clonotype was seen more than once but under ten times. The chain's CDR3 is CSATAGGPETQYF. In nucleotides, the CDR3 is TGCAGCGCGACGGCGGGAGGGCCGGAGACCCAGTACTTC. The chain joins TRBV29-1 to TRBJ2-7; 9 bases line up with TRBD2. The J call may be mistaken, given a closer DNA end match to TRBJ2-5. Germline V gene data show CDR1 as SQVTM and CDR2 as ANQGSEA. The CDR3 totals 13 residues.

The chain is built from TRBV24-1 and TRBJ2-1; 7 nucleotides line up with TRBD1. The J segment lost 2 bases and the V segment lost 4 bases, leaving 4 bases of the junction unmatched. There are 15 residues in the CDR3. Germline V gives CDR1 KGHDR, CDR2 SFDVKD. The CDR3 DNA sequence: TGTGCCACCAGTGAACCGGGACAGACCTACAATGAGCAGTTCTTC. Protein: CATSEPGQTYNEQFF.

On this clonotype itself: One junction end does not reproduce the germline sequence, and a read error may be involved. The V gene is TRBV7-2, the J gene TRBJ2-7; D is unclear. The length of the CDR3 is 15 residues. Germline V gene lookup returns CDR1 SGHTA and CDR2 FQGNSA. CDR3 in DNA: TGTGCCGGCAGCTTAGAATGGATAAACTCCTACGAGCAGTACTTC. Translating it yields CAGSLEWINSYEQYF.

Concerning this clonotype itself: One end of the junction does not line up with germline, which may come from a read error. This chain uses TRBV12-3 or TRBV12-4 with TRBJ2-5; D perhaps matches TRBD1 (6 bases). The CDR3 extends over 14 amino acids. The CDR3 coding sequence is TGTCCCAGCAGACCCGGACAGAACCAAGAGACCCAGTACTTC. Translating it yields CPSRPGQNQETQYF.

This rearrangement joins TRBV3-1 to TRBJ2-7, with D possibly being TRBD2 (5 bases). V was cut by 1 base and J by 10 bases, with 11 bases left in between. The CDR3 extends over 12 amino acids. CDR1 is LGHDT and CDR2 is YNNKEL in the germline V gene (reference sequence). The CDR3 nucleotides read TGTGCCAGCAGCCAAGGAAAGGAGGCCCAGTACTTC. Encoded protein: CASSQGKEAQYF.

The chain carries TRBV2 and TRBJ2-2, with TRBD1 identical over 7 bases. There are 14 residues in the CDR3. Germline V gene lookup returns CDR1 SNHLY and CDR2 FYNNEI. After removal of 6 bases from V and 6 bases from J, the junction contained 7 bases not matched to a gene. The DNA for the CDR3 is TGTGCCAGCAGCGGGGACAGTAGTTCCGGGGAGCTGTTTTTT. This translates into CASSGDSSSGELFF.